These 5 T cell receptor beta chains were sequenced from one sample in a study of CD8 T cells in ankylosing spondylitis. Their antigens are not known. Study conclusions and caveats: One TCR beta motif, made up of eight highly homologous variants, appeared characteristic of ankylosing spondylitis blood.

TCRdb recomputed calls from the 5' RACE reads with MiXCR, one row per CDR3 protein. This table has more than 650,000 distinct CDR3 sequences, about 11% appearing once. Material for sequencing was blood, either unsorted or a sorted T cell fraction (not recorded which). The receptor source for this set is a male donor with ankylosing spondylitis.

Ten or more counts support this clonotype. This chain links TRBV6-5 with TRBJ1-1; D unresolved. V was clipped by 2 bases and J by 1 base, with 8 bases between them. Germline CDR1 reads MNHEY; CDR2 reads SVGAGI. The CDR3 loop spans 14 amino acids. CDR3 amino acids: CASSYLRGNTEAFF. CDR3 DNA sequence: TGTGCCAGCAGTTACCTTCGGGGGAACACTGAAGCTTTCTTT.

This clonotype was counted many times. For the CDR3, the DNA is TGTGCCAGCAGCTTAGGGGGTACAAGCTCCTACAATGAGCAGTTCTTC. Amino acids: CASSLGGTSSYNEQFF. The chain couples TRBV7-2 to TRBJ2-1, with D unresolved. CDR3 length: 16 amino acids. V was pared by 1 base and J by 0 bases, with 10 bases between. Germline loops: CDR1 SGHTA, CDR2 FQGNSA.

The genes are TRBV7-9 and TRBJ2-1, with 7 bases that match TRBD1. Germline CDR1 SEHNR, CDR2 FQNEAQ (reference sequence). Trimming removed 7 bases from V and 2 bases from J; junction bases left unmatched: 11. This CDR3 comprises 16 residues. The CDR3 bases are TGTGCCAGCACCCCAAAGGGGGCCAGAACCTACAATGAGCAGTTCTTC. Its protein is CASTPKGARTYNEQFF.

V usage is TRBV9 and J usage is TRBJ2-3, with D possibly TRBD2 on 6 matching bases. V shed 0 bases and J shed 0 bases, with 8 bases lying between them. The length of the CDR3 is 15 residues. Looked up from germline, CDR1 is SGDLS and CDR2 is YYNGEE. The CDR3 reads CASSVGAGSTDTQYF. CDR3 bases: TGTGCCAGCAGCGTAGGCGCGGGAAGCACAGATACGCAGTATTTT.

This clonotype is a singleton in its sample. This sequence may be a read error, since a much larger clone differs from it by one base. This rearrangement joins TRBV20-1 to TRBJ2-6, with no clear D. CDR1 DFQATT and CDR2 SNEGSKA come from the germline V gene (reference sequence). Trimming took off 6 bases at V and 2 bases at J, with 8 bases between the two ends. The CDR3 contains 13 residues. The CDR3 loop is CSAVHPGANVLTF. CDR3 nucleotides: TGCAGTGCCGTCCACCCTGGGGCCAACGTCCTGACTTTC.